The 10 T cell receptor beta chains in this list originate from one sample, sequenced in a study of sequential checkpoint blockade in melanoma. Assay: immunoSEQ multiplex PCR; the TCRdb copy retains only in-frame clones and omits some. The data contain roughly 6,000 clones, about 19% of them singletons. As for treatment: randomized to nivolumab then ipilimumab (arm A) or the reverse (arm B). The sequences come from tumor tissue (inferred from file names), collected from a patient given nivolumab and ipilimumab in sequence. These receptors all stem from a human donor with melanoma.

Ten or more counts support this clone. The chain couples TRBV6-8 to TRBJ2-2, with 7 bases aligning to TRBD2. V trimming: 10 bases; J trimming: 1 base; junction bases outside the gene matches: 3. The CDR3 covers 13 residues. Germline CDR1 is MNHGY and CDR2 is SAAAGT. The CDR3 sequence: CAIRGVNTGELFF. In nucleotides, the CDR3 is TGTGCCATTCGGGGGGTGAACACCGGGGAGCTGTTTTTT.

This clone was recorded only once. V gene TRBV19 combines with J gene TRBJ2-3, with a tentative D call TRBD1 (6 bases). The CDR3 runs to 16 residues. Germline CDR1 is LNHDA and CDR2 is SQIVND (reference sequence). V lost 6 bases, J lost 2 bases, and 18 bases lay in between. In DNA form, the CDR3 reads TGTGCCAGTAGATTTGGACGACAGGAAGCCACAGATACGCAGTATTTT. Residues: CASRFGRQEATDTQYF.

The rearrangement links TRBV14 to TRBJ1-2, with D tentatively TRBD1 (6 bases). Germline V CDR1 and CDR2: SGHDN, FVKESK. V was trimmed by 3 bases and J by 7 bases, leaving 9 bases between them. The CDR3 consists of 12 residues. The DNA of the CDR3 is TGTGCCAGCAGCCAGGGGGGGCCTGGCTACACCTTC. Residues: CASSQGGPGYTF.

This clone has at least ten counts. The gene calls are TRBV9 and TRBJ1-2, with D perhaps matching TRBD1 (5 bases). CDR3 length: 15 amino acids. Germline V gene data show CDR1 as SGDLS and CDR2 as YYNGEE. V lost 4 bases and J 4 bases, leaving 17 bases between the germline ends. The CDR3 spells CASSPHSDISYGYTF. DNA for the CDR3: TGTGCCAGCAGCCCGCATTCGGACATATCCTATGGCTACACCTTC.

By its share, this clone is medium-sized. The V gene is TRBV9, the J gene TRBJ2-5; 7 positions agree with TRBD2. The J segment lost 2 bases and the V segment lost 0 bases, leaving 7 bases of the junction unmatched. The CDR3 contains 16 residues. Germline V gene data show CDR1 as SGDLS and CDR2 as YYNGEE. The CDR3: CASSVGNGGGQETQYF. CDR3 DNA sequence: TGTGCCAGCAGCGTAGGTAACGGCGGGGGACAAGAGACCCAGTACTTC.

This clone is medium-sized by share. The CDR3 DNA reads TGTGCCAGCAGCTCGATCACGGGACAGAGCTCCTACGAGCAGTACTTC. It specifies CASSSITGQSSYEQYF. V is TRBV11-3 and J is TRBJ2-7; TRBD1 matches at 7 bases. The CDR3 contains 16 residues. The V gene's germline CDR1 is SGHNT and CDR2 YENEEA. The ends lost 4 bases at V and 0 bases at J; junction bases unmatched: 9.

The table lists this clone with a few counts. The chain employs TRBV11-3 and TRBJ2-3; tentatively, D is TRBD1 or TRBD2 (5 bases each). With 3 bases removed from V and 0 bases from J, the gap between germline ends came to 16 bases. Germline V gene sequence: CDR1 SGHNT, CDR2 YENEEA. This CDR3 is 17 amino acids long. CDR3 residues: CASSLDGLGESTDTQYF. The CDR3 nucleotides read TGTGCCAGCAGCTTGGATGGGTTGGGGGAGAGCACAGATACGCAGTATTTT.

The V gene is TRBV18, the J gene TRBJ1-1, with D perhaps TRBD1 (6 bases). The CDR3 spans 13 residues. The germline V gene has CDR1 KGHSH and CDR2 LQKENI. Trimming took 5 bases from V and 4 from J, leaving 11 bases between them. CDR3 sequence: CASSANRVTEAFF. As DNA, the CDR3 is TGTGCCAGCTCAGCAAACAGGGTCACTGAAGCTTTCTTT.

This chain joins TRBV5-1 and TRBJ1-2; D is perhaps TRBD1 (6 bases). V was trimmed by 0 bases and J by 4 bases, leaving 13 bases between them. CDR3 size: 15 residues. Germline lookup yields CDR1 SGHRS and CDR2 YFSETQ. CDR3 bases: TGCGCCAGCAGCTTGGGGACAGCCAGACCCTATGGCTACACCTTC. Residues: CASSLGTARPYGYTF.

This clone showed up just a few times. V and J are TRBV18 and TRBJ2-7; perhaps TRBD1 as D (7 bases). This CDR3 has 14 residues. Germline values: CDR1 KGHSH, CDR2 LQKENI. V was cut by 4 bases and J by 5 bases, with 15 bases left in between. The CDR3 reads CASSQRSRGDEQYF. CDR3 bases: TGTGCCAGCTCACAAAGGAGCAGGGGGGACGAGCAGTACTTC.